One T cell receptor beta chain is described in this entry. As yet, its antigen is unknown. This sample was taken from a study of blood T cells in healthy people across ages. Findings of the study overall: Relative to aged donors, long-lived donors carried more naive CD4+ cells and displayed higher diversity.

Combining a sample-barcoded 5' primer with a J-beta primer mix, a second PCR ran for about 7 to 11 cycles. TCRdb called the 5' RACE reads again in MiXCR, with one record for every CDR3 protein. This sample carries fewer than 600,000 distinct CDR3 sequences, approximately 26% of them seen once, and the ten largest clones take 3.6%. The CDR3 has 11 residues. V was pared by 6 bases and J by 8 bases, with 11 bases between. The germline gives CDR1 DFQATT, CDR2 SNEGSKA (reference sequence). These same records also appear under a second study, on T cells of mothers and their children. This second study notes: Using about 1.5 ug per 15 ul, all extracted RNA underwent cDNA synthesis. Mothers and children who were related shared slightly more overlap than unrelated pairs, but not significantly more. The authors identified no persistent microchimeric T cell clones.

The sequenced material came from blood. This chain connects TRBV20-1 to TRBJ2-1, with D perhaps TRBD2 (5 bases). This sequence originates from a boy aged 2 to 10 in good health. CDR3 amino acids: CSAVGADEQFF. The DNA of the CDR3 is TGCAGTGCCGTGGGAGCCGATGAGCAGTTCTTC.